Below, one T cell receptor beta chain is given with its context. Its recognized antigen is unknown. Base-call qualities are not available, and no considerably larger clone is one nucleotide away. The data derive from a study of cytomegalovirus exposure and HLA in healthy donors (dated by TCRdb to 2017 to 2019). Turning to the overall study: An earlier analysis of roughly 500 of the donors reported 250 to 350 Gb of sequence data and 117 million unique TCR beta sequences from around 200 million T cells. Approximately 310 gigabases of sequencing data and about 92 million unique TCR sequences made up an early release that covered several hundred HLA-typed donors. Of the approximately 400 genotyped donors, more than 75% were placed in the genetic ancestry cluster associated with self-reported Caucasian donors. The study was designed to test whether signatures of past pathogen exposure could be identified by cataloging public T cell receptors. The study used immunosequencing to profile the T cell repertoires of some 600 subjects and linked those repertoires to cytomegalovirus serostatus. Besides the first cohort of roughly 660 subjects, a separate validation cohort made up of about 120 different subjects was used. High-throughput TCR immunosequencing, statistical association of individual TCRs with disease status, and machine learning were combined to predict cytomegalovirus infection status. A later analysis re-examined previously published TCR beta repertoires from roughly 650 donors and added high-resolution HLA genotyping to investigate patterns of TCR occurrence. In the later analysis, no new phenotypic data were used to find candidate immune exposures; instead, reliance was placed on TCR beta sequences and their occurrence across donors. An earlier analysis of fewer than 700 of the donors applied high-throughput TCR beta sequencing to assess whether each TCR beta V gene segment acted as functional or pseudogenic. Alongside the repertoire data, information on donor age, sex, ethnicity and CMV serostatus was compiled. A later genetic analysis used genome-wide SNP genotypes for about 60% of the 666 donors, treating that subset as a discovery cohort. All discovery cohort repertoires had been generated on a single sequencing platform. HLA typing covered class I and class II loci at four-digit resolution. The number of donors typed differed by locus, with roughly 629-640 for A, B, C, DRB1 and DQB1, roughly 520 for DQA1, 600 to 610 for DPA1, and 450 to 480 for DPB1. A handful of DR-DQ haplotypes were treated as single units for association and clustering because of strong linkage in the cohort. Among some 410 genotyped donors of the cohort, an average of around 250,000 unique TCR beta nucleotide sequences was sequenced per donor, of which about 20% were non-productive. The paper's findings and limits, for the study overall: According to the authors, the approach could potentially be generalized to other disease states and immunological phenotypes. A total of fewer than 200 TCR beta chains were listed by the study as associated with cytomegalovirus. Cytomegalovirus status was reported to be diagnosed by the classifier with high specificity and sensitivity in both the original and validation cohorts. An association between a missense DCLRE1C variant and V-gene and J-gene trimming of TCR beta chains was found in a later genetic analysis and replicated in an independent cohort. A later analysis found that most CMV-associated TCR beta chains appeared HLA-restricted, with HLA associations seemingly driven largely by CMV exposure. In vitro tests confirmed that a few of the cytomegalovirus-associated TCR beta chains recognize cytomegalovirus antigens. A later genetic analysis reported fewer N-insertions in productive TCRs among donors in an Asian-associated ancestry cluster than the 666-donor mean. A later analysis found that HLA-associated TCR beta chains were more clonally expanded and had lower generation probabilities than equally common non-associated chains. A further reported finding was that TCR beta sequences accurately predicted the HLA-A and HLA-B alleles for most subjects in the first cohort. Across donors, most TCR sequences were observed very rarely, whereas some public TCRs were present in many individuals. Approximately 16 rarely observed V segments, including chromosome 9 orphons, were excluded from the earlier analysis of just under 600 of the donors because counts were too low. A cluster of highly shared sequence variants was judged likely to represent a technical artifact of the sequencing pipeline. This cohort had only TCR beta chains sequenced, and the lack of alpha or paired-chain data limited which features could be detected. According to a later analysis, parvovirus B19, influenza, CMV and Epstein-Barr virus appeared linked to several top co-occurrence clusters. Specific HLA alleles were associated with 15,000 to 20,000 TCR beta sequences at a false discovery rate of 0.05 in a later analysis. Because HLA typing was missing for some donors at each locus, association tests included only the typed subset. Presence/absence analyses assumed roughly uniform sequencing depth across donors, an assumption that may not hold. Correlated functional status among segregating V segments might be attributable to linkage disequilibrium, but an unknown experimental factor could not be ruled out. In a later analysis, the rate of TCR association differed among HLA loci, with DRB1 alleles having the most associated TCRs and HLA-C alleles having the fewest. Broadly in line with IMGT annotations, most TCR beta V segments showed up in productive rearrangements about 90% or about 30% of the time in an earlier analysis of under 700 of the donors. When HLA alleles, especially DR and DQ, strongly co-occurred, attributing TCR associations to individual alleles was difficult. For the cohort, immune exposure information was limited to CMV serostatus.

The cohort was made up of approximately 670 healthy bone marrow donors. At the time of sampling, every cohort member was nominally healthy, though immune exposures that went unrecorded were likely present. The donor was CMV seropositive and was included in the group of some 290 seropositive cohort members. A peripheral blood sample was provided by each donor, and peripheral blood mononuclear cells were used for TCR beta sequencing. Genomic DNA was extracted from the blood cell samples with the Qiagen DNeasy Blood Extraction Kit. Libraries came from the immunoSEQ multiplex PCR assay. For the multiplex PCR, a mixture combining 60 forward primers for TCR Vbeta segments and 13 reverse primers for TCR Jbeta segments was used. A multiplex PCR assay on genomic DNA amplified the CDR3 region of rearranged TCR beta genes. The Illumina HiSeq System was used to sequence the amplified TCR beta libraries as 87-base-pair reads. Per the authors' processing: A later analysis counted some 74 million unique TCR beta chains across the approximately 700 repertoires, and some 11 million of these chains were shared by at least two donors. A nearest-neighbor algorithm error-corrected the raw reads and collapsed the reads into unique sequences, merging closely related sequences to remove PCR and sequencing errors. To assign V, D and J gene segments, CDR3 sequences were aligned to IMGT reference sequences. For a sequence to be retained, at least a six-nucleotide match to both a V gene segment and a J gene segment was required. Rearrangements were called productive when the CDR3 lacked stop codons and stayed in frame with V and J; all others were non-productive. CDR3 was defined by IMGT convention, running from the second conserved V-encoded cysteine to the conserved J-encoded phenylalanine. In an earlier analysis of 500 to 650 of the donors, sequences lacking an unambiguous match to a single V gene segment were excluded. In an earlier analysis of several hundred of the donors, V segments were called functional above 56.7% productive rearrangements and were called segregating when the between-donor standard deviation exceeded 5%. A statistical classification framework was built for diagnosing cytomegalovirus status from the catalog of TCR beta chain sequences. In a later analysis, V and J genes were assigned by comparing TCR nucleotide sequences against IMGT/GENE-DB human TR gene sequences. Using the TCRdist pipeline, a later analysis assigned CDR3 sequences along with most-parsimonious VDJ recombination scenarios. In a later analysis, each TCR beta chain was defined by its CDR3 amino acid sequence together with its V-gene family, and reads lacking a unique V-gene family were excluded. A later analysis removed roughly 590 highly shared, low-generation-probability nucleotide sequences to deal with suspected cross-contamination and a sequencing artifact. A later analysis calculated a clonal expansion index for each public chain from normalized within-repertoire ranks of inferred template counts. Generation probabilities in a later analysis came from a VDJ recombination model fitted to out-of-frame rearrangements, and those results were checked against IGoR. Hypergeometric tests were used in a later analysis to score TCR-TCR, TCR-HLA and TCR-CMV co-occurrence, with a repertoire-size bias correction applied to the TCR pairs. False discovery rates were estimated in a later analysis by permuting HLA or CMV assignments 20 times. In a later analysis, co-occurring TCRs were grouped using DBSCAN, with TCRdist sequence similarity added in when clustering inside HLA-allele-positive subsets. Repertoires with fewer than 30,000 or more than 120,000 public chains were left out of co-occurrence clustering, as were five repertoires with anomalous nucleotide sharing. Drawn from immuneACCESS, this table holds only the in-frame rearrangements with V and J called that TCRdb kept. Clones are partly lost; checked studies trace under half to an unresolved V gene and leave the rest unexplained. V and J calls and clone size follow that table, whereas D and trimming were derived from the DNA. In all, the sample holds under 200,000 clones, and approximately 88% of those were seen once. Roughly 2.6% of the sample is in the top ten clones.

The sequence derives from a woman aged 45 to 65 in good health and CMV-seropositive. Source material: PBMCs.

The CDR3 has the sequence CASSLYFAQPQHF. The DNA sequence is TGTGCCAGCAGTTTATACTTTGCTCAGCCCCAGCATTTT. The V gene is TRBV7-2 and the J gene is TRBJ1-5, with the D gene call left open. The junction carries 12 bases between V and J, which are trimmed by 6 bases and 6 bases respectively. There are 13 amino acids in the CDR3, from cysteine to phenylalanine inclusive. The DNA shown is the 39-base CDR3, in frame from base 1. In the germline V gene, CDR1 corresponds to SGHTA and CDR2 to FQGNSA.